The present T cell receptor (beta chain) was sequenced within a study of PD-1 blockade in classical Hodgkin lymphoma. Study information: Patients were administered nivolumab (3 mg/kg intravenously) every 2 weeks.

This CDR3 has 14 amino acids. The V gene's germline CDR1 is SNHLY and CDR2 FYNNEI. Between the trimmed V and J ends, which lost 8 bases and 4 bases, there was a span of 16 bases. Regarding the study as a whole: It was CD4+ TCR diversity, not CD8+, that rose significantly by C4D1. Newly diagnosed patients and complete responders had comparable diversity at baseline.

TCRdb keeps only in-frame clones here, not all; method: immunoSEQ multiplex PCR. The data show around 34,000 clones, with about 80% seen just once and about 16% held by the top ten. Brentuximab vedotin exposure varied among the patients, all of whom had relapsed after autologous stem cell transplantation. Details on this clone: Its antigen is unidentified.

The rearrangement uses TRBV2 and TRBJ2-3, with a weak D call TRBD2 (6 bases). The clonotype originates from a human donor with classical Hodgkin lymphoma. Specimen: peripheral blood mononuclear cells (PBMCs), collected before the second cycle of nivolumab. As DNA, the CDR3 is TGTGCCAGCTTCGACGGTGGAGGGCCAGATACGCAGTATTTT. Its translation: CASFDGGGPDTQYF.